A selection of T cell receptor beta chains follows, all from one sample in a study of OX40 agonist ivuxolimab in advanced cancers. Clones were sequenced by immunoSEQ multiplex PCR, and TCRdb holds only the in-frame ones, with some missing. The data hold tens of thousands of clones, with about nine tenths observed a single time. The sample was CD4+ or CD8+ T cells sorted from blood, taken in a trial of the OX40 agonist ivuxolimab. These receptors were obtained from an adult with an advanced solid tumor such as melanoma, head and neck, liver or kidney cancer. CDR3s include the opening cysteine and the closing phenylalanine or tryptophan. Fields, in order: CDR3 DNA, CDR3 protein, J gene, D gene, clone size, V gene. D genes are given only for firm matches. A row's size may be missing; if present it is once, few, many or a size class.

TGTGCCAGCAGTTTTGCGGGAGGCACTGAAGCTTTCTTT,CASSFAGGTEAFF,TRBJ1-1,-,-,TRBV27
TGCGCCAGCAGCTTGGAGGCTTATACGCAGTATTTT,CASSLEAYTQYF,TRBJ2-3,-,-,TRBV5-1
TGTGCCAGCCTTCGGGGAGGGTTAGCAACTAATGAAAAACTGTTTTTT,CASLRGGLATNEKLFF,TRBJ1-4,-,-,TRBV2
TGTGCCAGCAGGTCGGGACAGGGACGCACAGATACGCAGTATTTT,CASRSGQGRTDTQYF,TRBJ2-3,TRBD1,-,TRBV14
TGTGCCAGCAGCCCTGGACTCGACCAAGAGACCCAGTACTTC,CASSPGLDQETQYF,TRBJ2-5,-,once,TRBV4-2
TGTGCCAGCAGTCCTCCTGGACTAGACAACACCGGGGAGCTGTTTTTT,CASSPPGLDNTGELFF,TRBJ2-2,TRBD2,-,TRBV28
TGTGCCAGTAGTATCGCTCTAGACTACAATGAGCAGTTCTTC,CASSIALDYNEQFF,TRBJ2-1,-,once,TRBV19
TGTGCCAGCAGTCACCAGAGCCACAAGGGTACCCCTTTCTTT,CASSHQSHKGTPFF,TRBJ1-1,-,-,TRBV13
TGTGCCAGCAGCGAGGGACAGCGTAAAGGTGAGGGGGCCAACGTCCTGACTTTC,CASSEGQRKGEGANVLTF,TRBJ2-6,TRBD1,-,TRBV9
TGTGCCAGTAGTATGTCACAGCACTCTGGAAACACCATATATTTT,CASSMSQHSGNTIYF,TRBJ1-3,-,-,TRBV19
TGTGCCAGCAGTTACGACGGGACAAATAATTCACCCCTCCACTTT,CASSYDGTNNSPLHF,TRBJ1-6,-,-,TRBV6-6
TGTGCCAGCAGTTACTCGGCCCAGGGAAGGGAGACCCAGTACTTC,CASSYSAQGRETQYF,TRBJ2-5,-,-,TRBV6-5
TGTGCCAGCAGTTCTGACAGGGTCCATGAGCAGTTCTTC,CASSSDRVHEQFF,TRBJ2-1,TRBD1,-,TRBV11-2
TGTGCCAGCACCTTAGATTACATTCAGTACTTC,CASTLDYIQYF,TRBJ2-4,-,-,TRBV6-6
TGTGCCAGCAGTCAACAGGGGAGTGGTGAAAAACTGTTTTTT,CASSQQGSGEKLFF,TRBJ1-4,TRBD1,-,TRBV11-2
TGTGCCAGCCGAAGGACTAGCGGAGTCACAGATACGCAGTATTTT,CASRRTSGVTDTQYF,TRBJ2-3,TRBD2,-,TRBV19
TGTGCCAGCAGCTTTGGACTAGCGGGAGGGCCACGGTACAATGAGCAGTTCTTC,CASSFGLAGGPRYNEQFF,TRBJ2-1,TRBD2,-,TRBV7-9
TGTGCCAGCAGCTTAGTCTTTGGGTCAGGAAACACTGAAGCTTTCTTT,CASSLVFGSGNTEAFF,TRBJ1-1,-,-,TRBV7-9
TGTGCCAGCTCACCAGGAGATAGCAATCAGCCCCAGCATTTT,CASSPGDSNQPQHF,TRBJ1-5,-,-,TRBV18
TGTGCCAGCAGCCGGACTAGCGATCAAGAGACCCAGTACTTC,CASSRTSDQETQYF,TRBJ2-5,TRBD2,-,TRBV7-3
TGTGCCAGCAGCTTGGACGGACTAGCGGGAGGCCTAGGGGAGACCCAGTACTTC,CASSLDGLAGGLGETQYF,TRBJ2-5,TRBD2,-,TRBV5-5
TGTGCCAGCAGCAAGACTAGCGGGGACCTCCACTCCTACAATGAGCAGTTCTTC,CASSKTSGDLHSYNEQFF,TRBJ2-1,TRBD2,-,TRBV7-9
TGTGCCAGCAAGAAAGGGGGATCCGAGCAGTACTTC,CASKKGGSEQYF,TRBJ2-7,-,-,TRBV2
TGTGCCAGCACCCGAAGCGGGGCTAACTATGGCTACACCTTC,CASTRSGANYGYTF,TRBJ1-2,-,once,TRBV28
TGTGCCAGCAGCTACTCCGTTTCAGGTCCTTTGGACATTCAGTACTTC,CASSYSVSGPLDIQYF,TRBJ2-4,-,-,TRBV7-6
TGCGCCAGCAGCCAAGATTCCGGGACAGGGGACTACGAGCAGTACTTC,CASSQDSGTGDYEQYF,TRBJ2-7,TRBD1,-,TRBV4-1
TGTGCCAGTAGTATAGTGTGGGGGACCTACGAGCAGTACTTC,CASSIVWGTYEQYF,TRBJ2-7,-,once,TRBV19
TGTGCCAGCAGTTACTCGCGCACCGGGGAGCTGTTTTTT,CASSYSRTGELFF,TRBJ2-2,-,once,TRBV6-5
TGTGCCATTATGGACGCCTGGGACACCGGGGAGCTGTTTTTT,CAIMDAWDTGELFF,TRBJ2-2,-,-,TRBV10-3
TGTGCCAGCAGCCCCCCCGCGGGAGCGCAAGGGACCCAGTACTTC,CASSPPAGAQGTQYF,TRBJ2-5,TRBD2,-,TRBV7-6
TGTGCCACCCAAATTGGACTAGACTCCGGGAACACCATATATTTT,CATQIGLDSGNTIYF,TRBJ1-3,-,-,TRBV15
TGCGCCAGCAGCCAACCCGCCATCACCAAATACAATGAGCAGTTCTTC,CASSQPAITKYNEQFF,TRBJ2-1,-,-,TRBV4-1
TGTGCCAGCAGCCAAGGGTTCGAGCGGAAAGGGAAGGATGAGCAGTTCTTC,CASSQGFERKGKDEQFF,TRBJ2-1,-,-,TRBV4-2
TGTGCCAGCAGCTTCAGGAGGGCGGGTTACAATGAGCAGTTCTTC,CASSFRRAGYNEQFF,TRBJ2-1,-,-,TRBV7-8
TGTGCCAGCAGCTCGGGACACAGGGCTCTCACCTACGAGCAGTACTTC,CASSSGHRALTYEQYF,TRBJ2-7,-,-,TRBV5-4
TGTGCCAGCAGCCCTAGCGGGAGGGGGACAGATACGCAGTATTTT,CASSPSGRGTDTQYF,TRBJ2-3,TRBD2,-,TRBV2
TGTGCCAGCAGTGGGACAGGGGGCCCCTGGAATCAGCCCCAGCATTTT,CASSGTGGPWNQPQHF,TRBJ1-5,TRBD1,once,TRBV6-1
TGTGCCAGTACCCCGACCCTAGTACACAATGAGCAGTTCTTC,CASTPTLVHNEQFF,TRBJ2-1,-,-,TRBV19
TGTGCCAGCAGCCTGACTCGCGAGCAGTACTTC,CASSLTREQYF,TRBJ2-7,-,-,TRBV28
TGTGCCAGCAGCTTGGGCCTAGCGGATTACAATGAGCAGTTCTTC,CASSLGLADYNEQFF,TRBJ2-1,TRBD2,-,TRBV5-8
TGCAGCGTTGGGTCCAACTATGGCTACACCTTC,CSVGSNYGYTF,TRBJ1-2,-,-,TRBV29-1
TGTGCCAGCAGCTCAGGACAGGGATTCTACGAGCAGTACTTC,CASSSGQGFYEQYF,TRBJ2-7,TRBD1,-,TRBV11-1
TGTGCCAGCAGTTTCGGGAACACTGAAGCTTTCTTT,CASSFGNTEAFF,TRBJ1-1,-,-,TRBV6-5
TGTGCCAGCAGTAACCGACGGGGGGGGTATGGCTACACCTTC,CASSNRRGGYGYTF,TRBJ1-2,-,once,TRBV28
TGTGCCACCTCATTTCGGGGAGTCACTGAAGCTTTCTTT,CATSFRGVTEAFF,TRBJ1-1,-,-,TRBV27
TGTGCCAGCAGGCCAGGTCTTTATGGCTACACCTTC,CASRPGLYGYTF,TRBJ1-2,-,-,TRBV28